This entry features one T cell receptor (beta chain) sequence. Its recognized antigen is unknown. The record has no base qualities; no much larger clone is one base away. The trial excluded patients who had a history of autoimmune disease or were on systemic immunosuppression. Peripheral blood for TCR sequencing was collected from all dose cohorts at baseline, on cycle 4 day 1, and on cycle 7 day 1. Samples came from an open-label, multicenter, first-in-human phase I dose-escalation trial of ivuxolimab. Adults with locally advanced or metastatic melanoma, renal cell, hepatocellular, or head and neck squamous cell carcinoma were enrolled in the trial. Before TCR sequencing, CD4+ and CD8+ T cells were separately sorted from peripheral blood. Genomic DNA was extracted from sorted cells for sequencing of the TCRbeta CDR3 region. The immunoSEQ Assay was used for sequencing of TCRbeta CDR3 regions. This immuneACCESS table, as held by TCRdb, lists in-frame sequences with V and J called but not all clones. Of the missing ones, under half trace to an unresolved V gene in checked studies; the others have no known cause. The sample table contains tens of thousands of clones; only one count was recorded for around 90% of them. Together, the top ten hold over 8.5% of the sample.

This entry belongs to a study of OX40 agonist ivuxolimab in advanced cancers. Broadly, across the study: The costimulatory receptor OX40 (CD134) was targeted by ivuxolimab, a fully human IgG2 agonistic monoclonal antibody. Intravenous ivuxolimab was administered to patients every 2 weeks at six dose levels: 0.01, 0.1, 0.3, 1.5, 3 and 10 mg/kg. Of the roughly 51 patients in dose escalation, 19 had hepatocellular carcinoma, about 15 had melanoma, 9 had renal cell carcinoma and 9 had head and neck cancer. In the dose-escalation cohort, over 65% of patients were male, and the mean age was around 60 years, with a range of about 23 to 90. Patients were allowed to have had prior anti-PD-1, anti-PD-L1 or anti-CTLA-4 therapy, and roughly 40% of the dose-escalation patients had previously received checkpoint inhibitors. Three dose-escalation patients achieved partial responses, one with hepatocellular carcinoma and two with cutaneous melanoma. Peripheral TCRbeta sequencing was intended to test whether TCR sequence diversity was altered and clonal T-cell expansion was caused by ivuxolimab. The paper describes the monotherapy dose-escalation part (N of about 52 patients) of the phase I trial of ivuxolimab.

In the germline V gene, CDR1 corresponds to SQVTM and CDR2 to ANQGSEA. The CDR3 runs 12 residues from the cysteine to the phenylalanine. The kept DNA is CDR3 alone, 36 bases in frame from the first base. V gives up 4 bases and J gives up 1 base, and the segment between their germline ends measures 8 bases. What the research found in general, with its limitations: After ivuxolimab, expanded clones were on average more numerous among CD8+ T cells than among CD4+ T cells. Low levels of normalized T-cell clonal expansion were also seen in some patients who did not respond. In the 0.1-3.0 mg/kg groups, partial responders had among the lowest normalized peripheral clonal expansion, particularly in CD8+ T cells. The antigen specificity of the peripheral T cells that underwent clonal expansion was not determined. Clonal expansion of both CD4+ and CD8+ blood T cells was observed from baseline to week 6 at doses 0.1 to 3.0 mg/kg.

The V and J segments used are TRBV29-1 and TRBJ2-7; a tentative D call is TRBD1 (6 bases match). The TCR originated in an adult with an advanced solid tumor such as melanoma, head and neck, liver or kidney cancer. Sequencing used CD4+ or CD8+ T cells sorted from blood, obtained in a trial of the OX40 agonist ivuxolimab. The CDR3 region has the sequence CSVAGTSYEQYF. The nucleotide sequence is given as TGCAGCGTTGCTGGGACATCCTACGAGCAGTACTTC.